This TCR beta chain stems from a study of cytomegalovirus exposure and HLA in healthy donors. Overall study findings and caveats: Reports state that TCR beta sequences accurately predicted most subjects' HLA-A and HLA-B alleles. A later analysis found most CMV-associated TCR beta chains apparently HLA-restricted. Donors were assumed by presence/absence analyses to have roughly uniform sequencing depth. Sequencing likely generated an artifact that appeared as a cluster of highly shared sequence variants.

Germline values: CDR1 MNHNY, CDR2 SVGAGI (reference sequence). Trimming left V 8 bases short and J 4 bases short, with 17 bases between. This CDR3 contains 14 residues. This PCR relied on a set of 60 Vbeta primers and 13 Jbeta primers. The repertoire was sequenced with immunoSEQ multiplex PCR; TCRdb's copy has only in-frame clones and lacks some. The table lists some 110,000 clones, 70% to 80% of them singletons. This clone was recorded once. What it binds is unknown. J is TRBJ1-2 and V is TRBV6-6, with no clear D. Sequenced sample: PBMCs. The TCR comes from a woman aged 45-59 years in good health and CMV-seropositive. The DNA for the CDR3 is TGTGCCAGCGGGGAGCGGGGAGGCATCTATGGCTACACCTTC. Amino acids: CASGERGGIYGYTF.